A selection of T cell receptor beta chains follows, all from one sample in a study of molecular identifiers for immune sequencing clone quantification. One entry per CDR3 protein, called by TCRdb with MiXCR from the PCR reads. This sample has 80,000 to 95,000 distinct CDR3 sequences, with around 17% found just once. The source material was naive CD8+ T cells from blood, with Jurkat cell RNA spiked in. The receptors were gathered from a human donor in good health. Some libraries in this study had Jurkat cell RNA spiked in. Each CDR3 is given with its conserved first and last residue. The D gene is left open where the match is weak. Clone size, where shown, is once, few, many, or a class for clones that have expanded.

J: TRBJ2-7
D: -
size: many
V: TRBV27
CDR3: CASSSTASYEQYF
DNA: TGTGCCAGCAGTTCCACCGCGTCTTACGAGCAGTACTTC

J: TRBJ1-1
D: -
size: many
V: TRBV7-2
CDR3: CASSLDWYGARRAEAFF
DNA: TGTGCCAGCAGCTTAGATTGGTACGGCGCGAGAAGGGCTGAAGCTTTCTTT

J: TRBJ1-1
D: -
size: many
V: TRBV19
CDR3: CASSTVGRAYTEAFF
DNA: TGTGCCAGTAGTACGGTCGGCAGGGCGTACACTGAAGCTTTCTTT

J: TRBJ2-1
D: TRBD2
size: many
V: TRBV6-2/TRBV6-3
CDR3: CASSYWGGDNEQFF
DNA: TGTGCCAGCAGTTACTGGGGAGGGGACAATGAGCAGTTCTTC

J: TRBJ1-1
D: -
size: many
V: TRBV12-3/TRBV12-4
CDR3: CASQVSWGGTEAFF
DNA: TGTGCCAGCCAGGTCTCTTGGGGGGGCACTGAAGCTTTCTTT

J: TRBJ2-2
D: -
size: -
V: TRBV25-1
CDR3: CASSEFTGMNTGELFF
DNA: TGTGCCAGCAGTGAATTCACGGGTATGAACACCGGGGAGCTGTTTTTT

J: TRBJ1-2
D: -
size: many
V: TRBV3-1
CDR3: CASSPINTGGYGYTF
DNA: TGTGCCAGCAGTCCGATCAATACAGGCGGCTATGGCTACACCTTC

J: TRBJ1-1
D: -
size: many
V: TRBV9
CDR3: CASSPSNTEAFF
DNA: TGTGCCAGCAGCCCTTCGAACACTGAAGCTTTCTTT

J: TRBJ1-1
D: -
size: many
V: TRBV6-5
CDR3: CASSYRGTTEAFF
DNA: TGTGCCAGCAGTTATCGAGGGACCACTGAAGCTTTCTTT

J: TRBJ2-3
D: TRBD2
size: many
V: TRBV3-1
CDR3: CASSPNPGLAGAVGTDTQYF
DNA: TGTGCCAGCAGTCCTAATCCGGGACTAGCGGGAGCTGTCGGCACAGATACGCAGTATTTT

J: TRBJ1-4
D: TRBD1
size: many
V: TRBV7-9
CDR3: CASSSDRGFEKLFF
DNA: TGTGCCAGCAGCTCGGACAGGGGTTTCGAAAAACTGTTTTTT

J: TRBJ2-2
D: TRBD1
size: many
V: TRBV19
CDR3: CASSVSDRVYTGELFF
DNA: TGTGCCAGTAGTGTCTCGGACAGGGTGTACACCGGGGAGCTGTTTTTT

J: TRBJ2-1
D: -
size: many
V: TRBV7-9
CDR3: CASSLIPNEQFF
DNA: TGTGCCAGCAGCTTAATCCCCAATGAGCAGTTCTTC

J: TRBJ2-1
D: TRBD2
size: many
V: TRBV20-1
CDR3: CSALIRSGGWGSEQFF
DNA: TGCAGTGCGCTAATTCGAAGCGGGGGGTGGGGCAGTGAGCAGTTCTTC

J: TRBJ2-7
D: TRBD1
size: many
V: TRBV20-1
CDR3: CSAASGQAAYEQYF
DNA: TGCAGTGCCGCGTCGGGACAGGCGGCCTACGAGCAGTACTTC

J: TRBJ2-1
D: -
size: many
V: TRBV7-9
CDR3: CASSSFLGFDEQFF
DNA: TGTGCCAGCAGCTCGTTTTTGGGATTCGATGAGCAGTTCTTC

J: TRBJ2-1
D: TRBD2
size: many
V: TRBV7-6
CDR3: CASSFAGGFNEQFF
DNA: TGTGCCAGCAGCTTCGCGGGAGGGTTTAATGAGCAGTTCTTC

J: TRBJ2-3
D: TRBD2
size: many
V: TRBV7-9
CDR3: CASSSGLAGGRDTQYF
DNA: TGTGCCAGCAGCTCCGGTCTTGCGGGGGGGAGGGATACGCAGTATTTT

J: TRBJ1-1
D: -
size: -
V: TRBV7-9
CDR3: CASSLAREGTEAFF
DNA: TGTGCCAGCAGTTTAGCCAGGGAGGGCACTGAAGCTTTCTTT

J: TRBJ1-1
D: -
size: many
V: TRBV30
CDR3: CAWSVSYGTEAFF
DNA: TGTGCCTGGAGTGTATCGTACGGCACTGAAGCTTTCTTT

J: TRBJ2-7
D: TRBD2
size: few
V: TRBV4-3
CDR3: CASSLGTSGVYEQYF
DNA: TGCGCCAGCAGCCTTGGGACTAGCGGAGTCTACGAGCAGTACTTC

J: TRBJ1-1
D: -
size: -
V: TRBV6-1
CDR3: CASRNGGWSFF
DNA: TGTGCCAGCAGGAATGGGGGTTGGTCTTTCTTT

J: TRBJ2-7
D: -
size: many
V: TRBV27
CDR3: CASSLSGFEQYF
DNA: TGTGCCAGCAGTTTGTCGGGGTTCGAGCAGTACTTC

J: TRBJ2-6
D: -
size: -
V: TRBV19
CDR3: CASSIWSSGANVLTF
DNA: TGTGCCAGTAGTATCTGGAGCTCTGGGGCCAACGTCCTGACTTTC

J: TRBJ2-5
D: TRBD2
size: many
V: TRBV27
CDR3: CASSLGTSGGAYETQYF
DNA: TGTGCCAGCTCTCTTGGAACTAGCGGGGGGGCTTATGAGACCCAGTACTTC

J: TRBJ2-6
D: -
size: many
V: TRBV7-9
CDR3: CASSLGQISGANVLTF
DNA: TGTGCCAGCAGCCTAGGACAGATCTCTGGGGCCAACGTCCTGACTTTC

J: TRBJ1-1
D: -
size: -
V: TRBV7-9
CDR3: CASSLTREGAEAFF
DNA: TGTGCCAGCAGTTTAACCAGGGAGGGCGCTGAAGCTTTCTTT

J: TRBJ2-7
D: -
size: many
V: TRBV4-1
CDR3: CASSQDGGPGDEQYF
DNA: TGCGCCAGCAGCCAAGATGGGGGGCCAGGGGACGAGCAGTACTTC

J: TRBJ2-5
D: -
size: many
V: TRBV7-9
CDR3: CASSQGGLTYQETQYF
DNA: TGTGCCAGCAGCCAGGGTGGCTTGACGTACCAAGAGACCCAGTACTTC

J: TRBJ2-7
D: -
size: many
V: TRBV5-1
CDR3: CASSLGGTEQYF
DNA: TGCGCCAGCAGCTTGGGAGGGACCGAGCAGTACTTC

J: TRBJ1-5
D: -
size: many
V: TRBV4-3
CDR3: CASSQDFLGGNQPQHF
DNA: TGCGCCAGCAGCCAAGATTTCCTTGGGGGCAATCAGCCCCAGCATTTT

J: TRBJ2-7
D: -
size: few
V: TRBV5-1
CDR3: CASSLVGGPAHEQYF
DNA: TGCGCCAGCAGCTTGGTAGGGGGACCGGCTCACGAGCAGTACTTC

J: TRBJ1-2
D: -
size: many
V: TRBV30
CDR3: CACRQDSSF
DNA: TGTGCCTGCAGACAGGACTCCTCCTTC

J: TRBJ1-1
D: -
size: many
V: TRBV12-3/TRBV12-4
CDR3: CASSLELSIEAFF
DNA: TGTGCCAGCAGTTTAGAACTGAGTATTGAAGCTTTCTTT

J: TRBJ2-3
D: TRBD2
size: many
V: TRBV7-7
CDR3: CASSSFLAGGTDTQYF
DNA: TGTGCCAGCAGCTCGTTCCTAGCGGGGGGCACAGATACGCAGTATTTT

J: TRBJ2-3
D: TRBD2
size: -
V: TRBV27
CDR3: CASSLYPPRAGGYPDAQYF
DNA: TGTGCCAGCAGTTTATACCCCCCGAGAGCGGGAGGGTACCCAGATGCGCAGTATTTC

J: TRBJ1-1
D: -
size: -
V: TRBV4-1
CDR3: CASSPHSGGPTNTEASF
DNA: TGCGCCAGCAGCCCGCATTCGGGGGGTCCTACAAACACTGAAGCTTCCTTT

J: TRBJ2-2
D: -
size: many
V: TRBV4-1
CDR3: CASSQVSSGSAGELFF
DNA: TGCGCCAGCAGCCAAGTTTCTTCGGGTTCGGCCGGGGAGCTGTTTTTT

J: TRBJ2-5
D: -
size: many
V: TRBV28
CDR3: CASSFGFQETQYF
DNA: TGTGCCAGCAGTTTCGGGTTTCAAGAGACCCAGTACTTC

J: TRBJ2-4
D: TRBD1
size: many
V: TRBV6-2/TRBV6-3
CDR3: CASSYGQGVLQYF
DNA: TGTGCCAGCAGTTACGGGCAGGGGGTTCTTCAGTACTTC

J: TRBJ2-1
D: TRBD1
size: -
V: TRBV7-9
CDR3: CASSAPNRGASYNEQFF
DNA: TGTGCCAGCAGCGCCCCGAACAGGGGGGCTTCCTACAATGAGCAGTTCTTC

J: TRBJ2-3
D: TRBD1
size: -
V: TRBV10-1
CDR3: CASTDRGSDTQYF
DNA: TGCGCCAGCACAGACAGGGGGTCAGATACGCAGTATTTT

J: TRBJ1-5
D: -
size: many
V: TRBV7-2
CDR3: CASSLDSLSNQPQHF
DNA: TGTGCCAGCAGCTTAGATAGTCTGAGCAATCAGCCCCAGCATTTT

J: TRBJ2-3
D: TRBD1
size: many
V: TRBV20-1
CDR3: CSARNLVPGQGLSTTDTQYF
DNA: TGCAGTGCTAGAAACCTTGTCCCGGGACAGGGCCTCTCAACCACAGATACGCAGTATTTT

J: TRBJ2-1
D: TRBD2
size: many
V: TRBV12-3/TRBV12-4
CDR3: CASSSTFGAGEVKGEQFF
DNA: TGTGCCAGCAGTTCCACCTTCGGAGCGGGAGAAGTTAAGGGTGAGCAGTTCTTC

J: TRBJ1-1
D: TRBD1
size: many
V: TRBV9
CDR3: CASSVGTGVMNTEAFF
DNA: TGTGCCAGCAGCGTCGGGACAGGGGTCATGAACACTGAAGCTTTCTTT